This T cell receptor (beta chain) was profiled in a study of CD8+ T cells in alopecia areata. The germline V gene has CDR1 SGHNT and CDR2 YYREEE (reference sequence). Between the trimmed V and J ends, which lost 2 bases and 4 bases, there was a span of 12 bases. The CDR3 sequence is 14 residues long. Extracted from the samples, RNA was reverse transcribed into cDNA to serve as the sequencing template. TCRdb's copy holds only in-frame clones and misses some; the assay was immunoSEQ multiplex PCR. The top ten hold roughly a sixth of the sample, which has roughly 75,000 clones, about three fifths seen once.

The chain is built from TRBV5-4 and TRBJ1-1; D remains unclear. The origin of this receptor is a human donor with alopecia areata. The source was CD8+ T cells sorted from blood, collected at week 0. Here the CDR3 reads CASSFRVVGTEAFF. In DNA form, the CDR3 reads TGTGCCAGCAGCTTTCGCGTGGTGGGCACTGAAGCTTTCTTT.